Listed here are 3 T cell receptor beta chains from one sample, sequenced in a study of blood T cell repertoires in COVID-19. TCRdb keeps only in-frame clones here, not all; method: immunoSEQ multiplex PCR. The sample has some 390,000 clones, 85% to 90% seen once. Sequencing was carried out using PBMCs or T cells enriched from blood (not recorded which). These receptors all come from a woman younger than 45 who had recovered from COVID-19.

The V and J genes are TRBV7-8 and TRBJ1-1; 9 positions agree with TRBD1. CDR1 and CDR2 (germline): SGHVS, FQNEAQ. The length of the CDR3 is 16 residues. The J segment lost 4 bases and the V segment lost 1 base, leaving 7 bases of the junction unmatched. The CDR3: CASSLDPGQGATEAFF. The CDR3 DNA is TGTGCCAGCAGCTTAGACCCGGGACAGGGAGCCACTGAAGCTTTCTTT.

The V and J genes are TRBV5-4 and TRBJ2-5; 11 nucleotides match TRBD2. The CDR3 runs 13 residues. Germline values: CDR1 SGHNT, CDR2 YYREEE (reference sequence). The junction had 0 bases not matched to a gene; V was cut back by 4 bases and J by 4 bases. The CDR3 here is CASSLAGGETQYF. The DNA of the CDR3 is TGTGCCAGCAGCCTAGCGGGAGGAGAGACCCAGTACTTC.

The chain recombines TRBV7-9 with TRBJ2-5, with D possibly matching TRBD2 (5 bases). Deletions cut 1 base from V and 5 bases from J, with 11 bases between. CDR1 and CDR2 from the germline V gene are SEHNR and FQNEAQ (reference sequence). The CDR3 runs 14 residues. DNA of the CDR3: TGTGCCAGCAGCTTAGTTACCTGGGAGGAGACCCAGTACTTC. Its protein product is CASSLVTWEETQYF.